This T cell receptor (beta chain) emerged from a study of T-cell reconstitution after alpha-beta-depleted transplantation in children. The library targeted TCRbeta and was prepared with unique molecular identifiers. TCRdb ran MiXCR on the PCR reads and lists one entry per CDR3 protein. There are some 600,000 distinct CDR3 sequences in the sample; over 10% occur only once, and 2.2% lies in the top ten. Germline lookup yields CDR1 SGHAT and CDR2 FQNNGV. The CDR3 runs 16 residues. The V and J ends lost 0 bases and 9 bases, in that order; junction bases with no gene match: 10. General study findings and limits: Where some patients showed high TCRbeta diversity at day 60, it came from recipient T cells and thymic progenitors that had survived.

This clonotype was counted many times. No antigen is known for it. Sequenced material: PBMCs, mostly from graft donor cells, taken 360 days after TCRalphabeta/CD19-depleted stem cell transplant. The J gene is TRBJ2-1, the V gene TRBV11-2; TRBD2 matches 8 bases. The receptor's source is a male patient younger than 18 who had a stem cell transplant for acute myeloid leukemia, so the T cells may come from the graft donor. As DNA, the CDR3 is TGTGCCAGCAGCTTAGATCTAAGCGGGAGATCCATTGAGCAGTTCTTC. Encoded protein: CASSLDLSGRSIEQFF.